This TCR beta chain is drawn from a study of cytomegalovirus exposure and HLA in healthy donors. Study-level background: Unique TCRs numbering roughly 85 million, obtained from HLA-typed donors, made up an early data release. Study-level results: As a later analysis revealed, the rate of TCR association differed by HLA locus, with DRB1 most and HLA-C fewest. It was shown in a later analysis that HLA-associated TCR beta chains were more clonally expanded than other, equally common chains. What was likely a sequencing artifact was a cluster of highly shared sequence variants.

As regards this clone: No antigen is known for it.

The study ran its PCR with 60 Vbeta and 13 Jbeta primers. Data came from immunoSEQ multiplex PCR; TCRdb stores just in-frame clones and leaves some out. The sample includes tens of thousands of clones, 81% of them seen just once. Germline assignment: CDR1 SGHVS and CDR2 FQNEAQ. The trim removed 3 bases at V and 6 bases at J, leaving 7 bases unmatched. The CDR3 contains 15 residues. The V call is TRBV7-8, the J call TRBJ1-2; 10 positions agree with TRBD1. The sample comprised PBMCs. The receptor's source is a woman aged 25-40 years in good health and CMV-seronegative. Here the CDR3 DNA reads TGTGCCAGCAGCTTGACCTTAGACAGGGGGCATGGCTACACCTTC. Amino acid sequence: CASSLTLDRGHGYTF.